Shown below are 20 T cell receptor beta chains from a single sample sequenced in a study of blood T cell repertoires in COVID-19 (dated by TCRdb to about 2020). The library was produced with the immunoSEQ multiplex PCR assay. As stored in TCRdb, this immuneACCESS dataset retains in-frame rearrangements with V and J assigned. A fraction of the clones does not appear; measured against another copy, unresolved V genes explain less than half of the discrepancy, and the remainder lacks a known reason. The sample profile shows around 450,000 clones; less than 95% of them were found once. The ten largest clonotypes hold about 0.6% of the sample. The sequenced sample consisted of PBMCs or T cells enriched from blood (not recorded which). The receptors were sampled from a man between 18 and 29 years old who had recovered from COVID-19.

J is TRBJ1-1 and V is TRBV5-1, with D possibly TRBD1 on 5 matching bases. Trimming pared 2 bases from V and 5 bases from J, leaving 13 bases between. Germline V lookup: CDR1 SGHRS, CDR2 YFSETQ. The CDR3 consists of 14 residues. Here the CDR3 reads CASSFQRGGTEAFF. For the CDR3, the DNA is TGCGCCAGCAGCTTCCAGCGGGGGGGAACTGAAGCTTTCTTT.

This sequence joins TRBV2 and TRBJ1-2; D not resolved. Looked up from germline, CDR1 is SNHLY and CDR2 is FYNNEI. V lost 6 bases and J lost 1, with 6 bases in between. CDR3 length: 12 residues. The CDR3 sequence: CASREGNYGYTF. The CDR3 DNA reads TGTGCCAGCAGAGAGGGTAACTATGGCTACACCTTC. Based on the CDR3 plus reference TRBV2 and TRBJ1-2, the full variable domain is EPEVTQTPSHQVTQMGQEVILRCVPISNHLYFYWYRQILGQKVEFLVSFYNNEISEKSEIFDDQFSVERPDGSNFTLKIRSTKLEDSAMYFCASREGNYGYTFGSGTRLTVV.

The sample holds one count of this clone. The J gene is TRBJ1-3, the V gene TRBV24-1, with D hard to call. The length of the CDR3 is 13 residues. Germline V gives CDR1 KGHDR, CDR2 SFDVKD. V was clipped by 1 base and J by 4 bases, with 4 bases between them. The CDR3 spells CATSDFQGNTIYF. The CDR3 DNA sequence: TGTGCCACCAGTGATTTTCAGGGAAACACCATATATTTT.

This clone is a singleton in its sample. The chain joins TRBV28 to TRBJ2-7, with D possibly being TRBD1 (6 bases). V was clipped by 8 bases and J by 1 base, with 12 bases between them. Germline V gene sequence: CDR1 MDHEN, CDR2 SYDVKM. The CDR3 spans 13 residues. The CDR3 DNA follows: TGTGCCAGCCTCCCGGGACAATCCTACGAGCAGTACTTC. Its translation is CASLPGQSYEQYF.

The chain carries TRBV29-1 and TRBJ2-7; 9 bases map to TRBD2. The J call is in doubt because the DNA end fits TRBJ2-1 better. Per the germline V gene, CDR1 is SQVTM and CDR2 is ANQGSEA. This CDR3 comprises 15 residues. CDR3 loop: CSVEDRAGGYNEQFF. CDR3 in DNA: TGCAGCGTTGAAGACCGAGCGGGAGGCTACAATGAGCAGTTCTTC.

The rearrangement links TRBV28 to TRBJ2-3, with a tentative D call TRBD2 (6 bases). The CDR3 extends over 15 amino acids. The V gene lost 2 bases and the J gene lost 4 bases, with 13 bases spanning the gap. Germline values: CDR1 MDHEN, CDR2 SYDVKM. CDR3 sequence (DNA): TGTGCCAGCAGTTTAGAGACTAGTGGGCCAGATACGCAGTATTTT. Amino acids: CASSLETSGPDTQYF.

The chain is built from TRBV4-1 and TRBJ2-5, with D perhaps TRBD2 (6 bases). The V gene's germline CDR1 is MGHRA and CDR2 YSYEKL. The V and J ends lost 1 base and 5 bases respectively, with 8 bases between them. This CDR3 contains 13 residues. The CDR3 is CASSQGLVETQYF. CDR3 nucleotides: TGCGCCAGCAGCCAAGGACTAGTTGAGACCCAGTACTTC.

In the case of this clone: One end of the junction is discordant with germline, which a read error may explain. The chain employs TRBV28 and TRBJ2-7; D call uncertain. Germline assignment: CDR1 MDHEN and CDR2 SYDVKM. The CDR3 spans 11 residues. The CDR3 region is CASSQLLNLNF. The CDR3 region has the DNA TGTGCCAGCAGCCAATTATTAAACTTGAACTTC.

The CDR3 DNA reads as TGCGCCAGCAGCTTGGGACAGGGGAATAATGAAAAACTGTTTTTT. Protein: CASSLGQGNNEKLFF. The rearrangement uses TRBV5-1 and TRBJ1-4; TRBD1 aligns across 8 bases. Trimming at V came to 0 bases and at J to 4 bases, leaving 2 bases not matched to a gene. The CDR3 spans 15 residues. Germline V lookup: CDR1 SGHRS, CDR2 YFSETQ.

This clone was recorded only once. This chain uses TRBV10-3 with TRBJ2-3; TRBD2 might be the D (5 bases). CDR3 length: 13 residues. V was clipped by 6 bases and J by 4 bases, with 11 bases between them. CDR1 ENHRY and CDR2 SYGVKD come from the germline V gene. CDR3 sequence: CAIRVTRADTQYF. In DNA form, the CDR3 reads TGTGCCATCAGGGTAACTAGAGCAGATACGCAGTATTTT.

This sequence joins TRBV12-5 and TRBJ1-1; D not resolved. Trimming cost V 2 bases and J 0 bases, with 10 bases left between them. This CDR3 has 15 amino acids. Per germline, CDR1 LGHNT and CDR2 FRNRAP. CDR3 in DNA: TGTGCTAGTGGTTTGCGTGAGGGCTTGAACACTGAAGCTTTCTTT. Amino acids: CASGLREGLNTEAFF.

This chain connects TRBV2 to TRBJ2-1; perhaps TRBD2 as D (5 bases). The CDR3 extends over 12 amino acids. Trimming took 6 bases from V and 11 from J, leaving 14 bases between them. Germline CDR1 reads SNHLY; CDR2 reads FYNNEI. The chain's CDR3 is CASRVEGSKQFF. The CDR3 coding sequence is TGTGCCAGCAGGGTCGAGGGTAGCAAGCAGTTCTTC.

This clone appeared a few times. J is TRBJ1-6 and V is TRBV27; TRBD1 might be the D (5 bases). Germline V gene lookup returns CDR1 MNHEY and CDR2 SMNVEV (reference sequence). V was cut by 4 bases and J by 5 bases, with 9 bases left in between. The CDR3 runs 14 residues. The DNA of the CDR3 is TGTGCCAGCAGTTCCCGGACAAATAATTCACCCCTCCACTTT. Its protein is CASSSRTNNSPLHF.

The chain combines TRBV2 with TRBJ1-1, with a tentative D call TRBD1 (5 bases). CDR3 length: 13 residues. V was pared by 6 bases and J by 5 bases, with 13 bases between. The germline gives CDR1 SNHLY, CDR2 FYNNEI. The DNA of the CDR3 is TGTGCCAGCAGGGGGCTTGGGAAGACTGAAGCTTTCTTT. The encoded protein is CASRGLGKTEAFF.

The chain combines TRBV5-4 with TRBJ1-1; no firm D call. In germline, CDR1 is SGHNT, CDR2 YYREEE (reference sequence). Trimming removed 1 base from V and 4 bases from J, with 2 bases in between. The CDR3 is made up of 11 amino acids. The CDR3 loop reads CASSLRTEAFF. CDR3 bases: TGTGCCAGCAGCTTGCGCACTGAAGCTTTCTTT.

For the CDR3, the DNA is TGTGCCAGCAGCCAAGTATCAGGGGCTGGGACCCAGTACTTC. Protein sequence: CASSQVSGAGTQYF. The J gene is TRBJ2-5, the V gene TRBV3-1 (or the pseudogene TRBV3-2); TRBD1 might be the D (6 bases). This CDR3 region has 14 residues. Deletions cut 1 base from V and 7 bases from J, with 13 bases between. Germline values: CDR1 LGHDT, CDR2 YNNKEL (reference sequence).

The chain employs TRBV3-1 (or the pseudogene TRBV3-2) and TRBJ2-7; TRBD1 matches at 8 bases. This CDR3 has 14 residues. In germline, CDR1 is LGHDT, CDR2 YNNKEL (reference sequence). Trimming at V came to 4 bases and at J to 4 bases, leaving 6 bases not matched to a gene. CDR3 nucleotides: TGTGCCAGCAGCCCCAGGGACAGGTGGTACGAGCAGTACTTC. Its protein is CASSPRDRWYEQYF.

V is TRBV13 and J is TRBJ1-5; TRBD1 agrees at 7 bases. Germline CDR1 reads PRHDT; CDR2 reads FYEKMQ (reference sequence). Germline trimming cut 3 bases from V and 0 bases from J; bases unmatched to any gene: 5. This CDR3 contains 16 residues. The chain's CDR3 is CASSLGRGISNQPQHF. The CDR3 nucleotides read TGTGCCAGCAGCTTGGGCAGGGGGATTAGCAATCAGCCCCAGCATTTT.

This clone came up a few times. The genes are TRBV5-4 and TRBJ1-4; possibly TRBD1 for D (6 bases). Trimming removed 3 bases from V and 5 bases from J, with 8 bases in between. This CDR3 is 13 amino acids long. Looked up from germline, CDR1 is SGHNT and CDR2 is YYREEE (reference sequence). CDR3 region: CASSSGQNEKLFF. The CDR3 bases are TGTGCCAGCAGCTCTGGACAGAATGAAAAACTGTTTTTT.

This chain connects TRBV5-8 to TRBJ2-2, with 7 bases fitting TRBD1. Unmatched junction bases numbered 6, after V lost 7 bases and J lost 3 bases. Germline CDR1 reads SGHTS; CDR2 reads YDEGEE. The CDR3 is 14 residues long. Here the CDR3 reads CASAGDRYTGELFF. The CDR3 bases are TGTGCCAGCGCCGGGGACAGATACACCGGGGAGCTGTTTTTT.